This entry lists 11 T cell receptor beta chains sequenced from one sample in a study of early T cells in non-severe SARS-CoV-2 infection. A single record per CDR3 protein comes from TCRdb applying MiXCR to the 5' RACE reads. Found here are nearly 110,000 distinct CDR3 sequences, roughly 10% of them singletons; the top ten hold 6.5% to 8%. The sequencing sample was made of whole blood. These receptors came from an adult who was a healthcare worker with PCR-confirmed SARS-CoV-2 infection or an uninfected control (not recorded which).

As to this clonotype: This may stem from a read error, because a much larger clone lies one nucleotide away. The chain uses TRBV19 and TRBJ1-5; 7 bases map to TRBD1. The CDR3 is made up of 14 amino acids. CDR1 and CDR2 from the germline V gene are LNHDA and SQIVND (reference sequence). The V and J ends lost 5 bases and 6 bases, in that order; junction bases with no gene match: 7. The CDR3: CASSANRGSQPQHF. The CDR3 DNA reads TGTGCCAGTAGTGCGAACAGGGGTAGTCAGCCCCAGCATTTT.

This clonotype is medium-sized by share. This sequence joins TRBV7-9 and TRBJ1-3; D is perhaps TRBD1 (5 bases). Germline CDR1 reads SEHNR; CDR2 reads FQNEAQ (reference sequence). This CDR3 is 16 amino acids long. V dropped 5 bases and J dropped 0 bases, with 14 bases sitting between them. CDR3 nucleotide sequence: TGTGCCAGCAGCCCGGGACGTCACACCTCTGGAAACACCATATATTTT. This encodes CASSPGRHTSGNTIYF.

Many counts were recorded for this clonotype. V usage is TRBV4-2 and J usage is TRBJ2-1, with D maybe TRBD1 (5 bases). Germline CDR1 LGHNA, CDR2 YNFKEQ. This CDR3 comprises 12 residues. Trimming took off 2 bases at V and 9 bases at J, with 8 bases between the two ends. CDR3 in amino acids: CASSQNQGEQFF. The CDR3 DNA is TGTGCCAGCAGCCAAAATCAGGGTGAGCAGTTCTTC.

This clonotype occurred many times. The CDR3 nucleotides are TGTGCCAGCTCACCCTCGGCCGGGACTTACACTACAGATACGCAGTATTTT. Its translation is CASSPSAGTYTTDTQYF. V is TRBV18 and J is TRBJ2-3; tentatively, D is TRBD2 (6 bases). In germline, CDR1 is KGHSH, CDR2 LQKENI. The V gene lost 3 bases and the J gene lost 3 bases, with 19 bases spanning the gap. The CDR3 extends over 17 amino acids.

This clonotype was counted many times. The chain employs TRBV2 and TRBJ1-6, with D possibly matching TRBD1 (6 bases). CDR1 and CDR2 from the germline V gene are SNHLY and FYNNEI. Trimming took 7 bases from V and 8 from J, leaving 18 bases between them. There are 15 residues in the CDR3. CDR3 nucleotides: TGTGCCAGCAATTTTCGTACAGGGTCAGATTCACCCCTCCACTTT. Its protein product is CASNFRTGSDSPLHF.

In its sample, this clonotype was seen many times. This chain joins TRBV9 and TRBJ2-3, with a tentative D call TRBD2 (5 bases). Germline loops: CDR1 SGDLS, CDR2 YYNGEE. There are 14 residues in the CDR3. Trimming shortened V by 3 bases and J by 2 bases, and 10 bases separated the two germline ends. This CDR3 reads CASSADSYTDTQYF. In DNA form, the CDR3 reads TGTGCCAGCAGCGCGGACTCCTACACAGATACGCAGTATTTT.

This clonotype showed up just a few times. The V call is TRBV2, the J call TRBJ2-1; a weak D match, TRBD2 (5 bases). The CDR3 covers 17 residues. V lost 0 bases and J lost 0, with 12 bases in between. CDR1 is SNHLY, CDR2 FYNNEI, per germline. CDR3 in amino acids: CASSEARGRSSYNEQFF. The CDR3 region has the DNA TGTGCCAGCAGTGAAGCGCGAGGGCGCAGCTCCTACAATGAGCAGTTCTTC.

In this sample, this clonotype turned up a few times. The chain uses TRBV5-4 and TRBJ2-7; no clear D gene. V lost 2 bases, J lost 7 bases, and 7 bases lay in between. Germline V lookup: CDR1 SGHNT, CDR2 YYREEE (reference sequence). This CDR3 is 11 amino acids long. The CDR3 DNA is TGTGCCAGCAGCTTTGGAAGAGAGCAGTACTTC. This sequence encodes CASSFGREQYF.

In this sample, this clonotype turned up a few times. The chain has TRBV11-2 and TRBJ2-7; D not certain. The CDR3 length is 14 residues. The V and J ends lost 3 bases and 7 bases respectively, with 16 bases between them. In germline, CDR1 is SGHAT, CDR2 FQNNGV. CDR3 nucleotide sequence: TGTGCCAGCAGCTTTGCTTGGGCAGGTGGGGAGCAGTACTTC. This gives the protein CASSFAWAGGEQYF.

This clonotype was detected only a few times. The chain is built from TRBV7-3 and TRBJ2-3; 7 bases fit TRBD2. Trimming took 5 bases from V and 3 from J; bases not matched to a gene: 17. CDR3 length equals 18 residues. Germline assignment: CDR1 SGHTA and CDR2 FQGTGA. CDR3 DNA: TGTGCCAGCAGCCGCCAAGGAGCGGGATCTTTCCTGACAGATACGCAGTATTTT. It is translated as CASSRQGAGSFLTDTQYF.

This clonotype was counted between two and nine times. This chain uses TRBV16 with TRBJ2-7; perhaps TRBD1 as D (5 bases). The germline V and J ends were trimmed by 4 bases and 5 bases, with 12 bases remaining between them. Germline V CDR1 and CDR2: KGHSY, FQNENV. This CDR3 comprises 13 residues. The CDR3 sequence: CASSLQGLHEQYF. CDR3 in DNA: TGTGCCAGCAGCCTTCAGGGATTGCACGAGCAGTACTTC. The full variable domain, its missing parts supplied by reference TRBV16 and TRBJ2-7, is GEEVAQTPKHLVRGEGQKAKLYCAPIKGHSYVFWYQQVLKNEFKFLISFQNENVFDETGMPKERFSAKCLPNSPCSLEIQATKLEDSAVYFCASSLQGLHEQYFGPGTRLTVT.